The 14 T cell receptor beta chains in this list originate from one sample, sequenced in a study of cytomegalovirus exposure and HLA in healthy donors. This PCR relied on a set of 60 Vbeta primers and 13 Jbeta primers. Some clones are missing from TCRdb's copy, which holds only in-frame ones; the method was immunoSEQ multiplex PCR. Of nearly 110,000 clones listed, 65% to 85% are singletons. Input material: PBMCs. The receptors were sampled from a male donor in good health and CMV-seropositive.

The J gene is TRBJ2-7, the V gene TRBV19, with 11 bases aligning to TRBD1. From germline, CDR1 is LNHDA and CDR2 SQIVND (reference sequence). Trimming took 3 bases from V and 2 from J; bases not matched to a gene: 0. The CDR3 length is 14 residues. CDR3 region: CASSMGQGAYEQYF. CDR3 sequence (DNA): TGTGCCAGTAGTATGGGACAGGGGGCCTACGAGCAGTACTTC.

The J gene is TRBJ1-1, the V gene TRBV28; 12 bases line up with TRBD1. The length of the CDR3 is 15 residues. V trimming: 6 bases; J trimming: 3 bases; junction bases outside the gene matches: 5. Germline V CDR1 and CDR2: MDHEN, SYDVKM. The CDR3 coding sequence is TGTGCCAGCAGCGGGACAGGGGGCGATCACACTGAAGCTTTCTTT. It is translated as CASSGTGGDHTEAFF.

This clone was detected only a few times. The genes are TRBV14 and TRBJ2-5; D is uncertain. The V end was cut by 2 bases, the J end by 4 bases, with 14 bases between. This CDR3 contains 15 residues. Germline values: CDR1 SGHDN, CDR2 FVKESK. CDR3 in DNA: TGTGCCAGCAGCCAAATTGCCCAACAGAGAGAGACCCAGTACTTC. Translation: CASSQIAQQRETQYF.

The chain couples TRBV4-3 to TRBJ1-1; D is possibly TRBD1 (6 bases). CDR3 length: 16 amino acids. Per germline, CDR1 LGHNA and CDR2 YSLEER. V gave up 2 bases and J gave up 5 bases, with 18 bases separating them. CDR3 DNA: TGCGCCAGCAGCCAAACGGACGGGGGGCGCTGGACTGAAGCTTTCTTT. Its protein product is CASSQTDGGRWTEAFF.

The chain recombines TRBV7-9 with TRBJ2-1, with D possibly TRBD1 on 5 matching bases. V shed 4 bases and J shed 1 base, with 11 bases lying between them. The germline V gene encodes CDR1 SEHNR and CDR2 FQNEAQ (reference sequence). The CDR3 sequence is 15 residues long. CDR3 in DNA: TGTGCCAGCAGCTGGAGACAGAGATCCTACAATGAGCAGTTCTTC. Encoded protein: CASSWRQRSYNEQFF.

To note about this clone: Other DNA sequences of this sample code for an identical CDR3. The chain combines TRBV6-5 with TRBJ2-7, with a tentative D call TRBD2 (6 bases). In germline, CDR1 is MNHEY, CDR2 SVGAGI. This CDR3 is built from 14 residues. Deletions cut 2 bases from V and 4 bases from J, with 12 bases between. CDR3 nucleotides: TGTGCCAGCAGTTACGGGGGAGGAGGTTACGAGCAGTACTTC. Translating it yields CASSYGGGGYEQYF.

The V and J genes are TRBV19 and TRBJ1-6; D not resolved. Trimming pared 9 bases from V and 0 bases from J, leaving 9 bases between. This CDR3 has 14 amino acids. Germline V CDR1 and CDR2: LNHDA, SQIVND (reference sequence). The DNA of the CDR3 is TGTGCCAGCTCGGTTAGCTCCTATAATTCACCCCTCCACTTT. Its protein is CASSVSSYNSPLHF.

This chain's CDR3 is CASSKKQVGQPQHF. The CDR3 DNA reads as TGTGCCAGCAGCAAAAAGCAGGTGGGTCAGCCCCAGCATTTT. The chain recombines TRBV21-1 with TRBJ1-5; the table's D call, TRBD1, was not checked against the DNA. TRBV21-1 is noted as a pseudogene. The CDR3 covers 14 residues.

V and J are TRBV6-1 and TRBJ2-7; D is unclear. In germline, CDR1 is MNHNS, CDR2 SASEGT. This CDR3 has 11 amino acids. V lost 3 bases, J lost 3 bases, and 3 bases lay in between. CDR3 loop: CASSDNYEQYF. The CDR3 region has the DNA TGTGCCAGCAGTGATAACTACGAGCAGTACTTC.

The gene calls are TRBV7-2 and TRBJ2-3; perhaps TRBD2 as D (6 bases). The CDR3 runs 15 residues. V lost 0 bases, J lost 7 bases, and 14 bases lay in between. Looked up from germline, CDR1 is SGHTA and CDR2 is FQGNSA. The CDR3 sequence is CASSLARDLTYTQYF. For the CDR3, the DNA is TGTGCCAGCAGCTTAGCAAGGGACTTAACCTATACGCAGTATTTT.

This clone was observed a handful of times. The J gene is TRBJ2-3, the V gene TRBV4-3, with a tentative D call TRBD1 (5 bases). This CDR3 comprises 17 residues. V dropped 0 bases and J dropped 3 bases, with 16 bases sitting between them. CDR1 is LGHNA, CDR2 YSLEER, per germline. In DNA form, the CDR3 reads TGCGCCAGCAGCCAAGACGTTGGGGCGGATCGGACAGATACGCAGTATTTT. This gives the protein CASSQDVGADRTDTQYF.

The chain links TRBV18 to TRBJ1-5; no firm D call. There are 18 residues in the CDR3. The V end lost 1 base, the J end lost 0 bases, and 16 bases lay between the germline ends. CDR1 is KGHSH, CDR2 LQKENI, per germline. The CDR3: CASSPRRNQDYSNQPQHF. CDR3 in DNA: TGTGCCAGCTCACCACGCAGGAACCAGGATTATAGCAATCAGCCCCAGCATTTT.

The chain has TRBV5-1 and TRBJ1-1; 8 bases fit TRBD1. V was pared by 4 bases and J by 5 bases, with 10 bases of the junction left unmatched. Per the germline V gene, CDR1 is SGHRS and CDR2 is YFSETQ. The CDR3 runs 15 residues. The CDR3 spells CASSPGQGARTEAFF. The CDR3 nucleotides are TGCGCCAGCAGCCCCGGCCAGGGGGCGAGGACTGAAGCTTTCTTT.

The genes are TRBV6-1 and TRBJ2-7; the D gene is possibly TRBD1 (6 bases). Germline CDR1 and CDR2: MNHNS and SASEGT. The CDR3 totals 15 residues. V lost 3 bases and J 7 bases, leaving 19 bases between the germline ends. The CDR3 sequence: CASSDNGTPFEEQYF. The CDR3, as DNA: TGTGCCAGCAGTGACAACGGGACACCTTTTGAGGAGCAGTACTTC.